These T cell receptor beta chains were read from a single sample in a study of cytomegalovirus exposure and HLA in healthy donors. TCRdb's copy holds only in-frame clones and misses some; the assay was immunoSEQ multiplex PCR. The data show over 95,000 clones, 70% to 85% seen once. Sequencing was done on a sample of PBMCs. The receptor set was obtained from a man aged 35 to 55 in good health and CMV-seropositive. CDR3s include the opening cysteine and the closing phenylalanine or tryptophan. Fields, in order: CDR3 protein, J gene, V gene.

CASSPATVYTGELFF	TRBJ2-2	TRBV6-5
CASSLVGGSSVEQFF	TRBJ2-1	TRBV7-2
CASSYGQGANYGYTF	TRBJ1-2	TRBV7-8
CAWSRGADYGYTF	TRBJ1-2	TRBV30
CASSNGRQALPPYNEQFF	TRBJ2-1	TRBV21-1
CASSSYTGSTEAFF	TRBJ1-1	TRBV7-9
CASSLAGGRNTEAFF	TRBJ1-1	TRBV7-2
CASSPGGNQPQHF	TRBJ1-5	TRBV6-5
CASLYLAYSNQPQHF	TRBJ1-5	TRBV6-1
CASTPDVGTGNEKLFF	TRBJ1-4	TRBV25-1
CASSFDRSYEQYF	.	TRBV7-9
CASSTTGTGANTEAFF	TRBJ1-1	TRBV4-2
CASSSWGPNTEAFF	TRBJ1-1	TRBV6-5
CASSRAALNTGELFF	TRBJ2-2	TRBV18
CASSLGQGVRETQYF	TRBJ2-5	TRBV5-1
CASRPTGVKEKLFF	TRBJ1-4	TRBV25-1
CASSIGQYDEQYF	.	TRBV19
CASSSPGFAEAFF	TRBJ1-1	TRBV7-2
CASSPGLAGGATYNEQFF	TRBJ2-1	TRBV19
CASSSFGDRGNEQFF	TRBJ2-1	TRBV5-1
CASSLAGQGNSNQPQHF	TRBJ1-5	TRBV7-2
CATKGGSYNEQFF	TRBJ2-1	TRBV15
CASAGRVRQPQHF	TRBJ1-5	TRBV12-2
CASSPNGRGIGTEAFF	TRBJ1-1	TRBV18
CASSHRIRDRRNYGYTF	TRBJ1-2	TRBV4-1
CASSEDRRVETQYF	TRBJ2-5	TRBV2
CASSPREQGASTQYF	TRBJ2-3	TRBV5-1
CASSFVSGRVNEQFF	TRBJ2-1	TRBV7-9
CASSQDQTRAGNTIYF	TRBJ1-3	TRBV4-1
CASSPRTRIDSEQYF	TRBJ2-7	TRBV7-9
CASRNHGGTGELFF	TRBJ2-2	TRBV9
CASSLLSGNTIYF	TRBJ1-3	TRBV7-9
CAWSLQGNTEAFF	TRBJ1-1	TRBV30
CASEGLASPYEQYF	TRBJ2-7	TRBV18
CASSLEGTDHQPQHF	TRBJ1-5	TRBV5-1
CASSYATGPENEKLFF	TRBJ1-4	TRBV5-5
CASSPDRRLNEQFF	TRBJ2-1	TRBV27
CASSYGGSSGNTIYF	TRBJ1-3	TRBV5-1
CASSFSPLDSYEQYF	TRBJ2-7	TRBV7-2
CASTNRARAPYEQYF	TRBJ2-7	TRBV6-5
CASSEEGSYNSPLHF	TRBJ1-6	TRBV2
CASSLLAGGRNEQFF	TRBJ2-1	TRBV11-3
CASSYSPPTGQEAFF	TRBJ1-1	TRBV6-6
CSISGGPTDTQYF	TRBJ2-3	TRBV29-1
CASSAGTWLTF	TRBJ2-6	TRBV7-2
CASSPERGGEYNEQFF	TRBJ2-1	TRBV9
CASSLALGQHFSYNSPLHF	TRBJ1-6	TRBV7-9
CASSVEQGYEQYF	TRBJ2-7	TRBV9
CASSSRAGGRTDTQYF	TRBJ2-3	TRBV7-3
CASTTNGVEQYF	.	TRBV12-2
CASSLWESAKNEAFF	TRBJ1-1	TRBV5-8
CASSQDPKKATEMLYGYTF	TRBJ1-2	TRBV4-1
CASSQDLREETQYF	TRBJ2-5	TRBV14
CASSSDYGYTF	TRBJ1-2	TRBV18
CASSQEDVAGGRSDTQYF	TRBJ2-3	TRBV4-3
CASSPGAHGYEKLFF	TRBJ1-4	TRBV7-6
CASSHSGTGGTEAFF	TRBJ1-1	TRBV4-1
CASSQSTDTQYF	TRBJ2-3	TRBV6-1
CASSEGQGANTQYF	TRBJ2-3	TRBV9
CASSGTGLYEQYF	TRBJ2-7	TRBV2